This T cell receptor (beta chain) was found in a study of T-cell memory formation after mild COVID-19. CDR1 is SGHDT and CDR2 is YYEEEE in the germline V gene. CDR3 length: 14 residues. Trimming left V 2 bases short and J 11 bases short, with 19 bases between. TCRdb passed the 5' RACE reads through MiXCR, listing each CDR3 protein once. The sample has 100,000 to 150,000 distinct CDR3 sequences, over 15% seen once; the top ten hold around 4.8%. This chain uses TRBV5-6 with TRBJ1-1; D perhaps matches TRBD1 (6 bases). The sequenced material came from PBMCs or a T cell subset sorted from them (not recorded which). This TCR came from a man between 18 and 29 years old who had mild COVID-19 (a few samples of this study predate the infection). Cell type and time point are not known. The CDR3 bases are TGTGCCAGCAGCTTATTTCTTCAGGGGAGCATGGCTTTCTTT. It is translated as CASSLFLQGSMAFF.